The entry below gives a single TCR beta chain sequence along with its context. Its specific antigen is unknown. No base quality information exists; no much larger clone differs at one position. The data originate from a study of STAT5B mutations in CD4+ large granular lymphocyte leukemia (dated by TCRdb to 2022 to 2024). Study-level background: Among the healthy controls, the CDR3 'QG' motif was associated with a particular HLA allele. The TCRbeta repertoires of CD4+ T-cell large granular lymphocyte leukemia patients were compared with the TCRbeta repertoires of healthy blood donors. Flow cytometry on FACSCanto II or FACSVerse confirmed that purified fractions exceeded 95% purity among lymphocytes. Paper-wide results and their limitations: The data were not HLA-matched, and the higher clonality in CD4+ T-LGLL than in CD8+ T-LGLL could be due to the relatively small sample size. TRBV06-family usage was enriched among the top patient clones (8/27) compared with healthy controls (2/35). The main leukemic clonotypes were found to be private to each patient, although around 24% of the main leukemic clonotypes were detected at low frequency in the non-leukemic repertoires of other patients. Compared with healthy CD4+ repertoires, CD4-sorted patient repertoires appeared more clonal, and this difference remained even after the putative leukemic clones were removed.

TCRbeta rearrangements were sequenced from genomic DNA using the immunoSEQ assay at survey resolution. The paper's data handling went like this. In the TCR sequencing data, the smallest productive clonotype frequency that could be detected was 2.59 x 10-5. Only productive TCRbeta rearrangements, meaning sequences that were complete and in-frame, were kept for the analyses. Sample clonality was computed as Simpson clonality in the immunoSEQ Analyzer version 3.0. Based on frequency, clones were grouped as very rare, small, medium, large (1-20%) or hyperexpanded (>20%). Generation probabilities were estimated with OLGA 1.2.3, V-gene circos plots were generated with VDJtools, specificities were searched for in VDJdb, and CDR3 motifs were identified with GLIPH. Held by TCRdb, this immuneACCESS table contains in-frame sequences only and omits some clones. Under half of the omission traces to an unresolved V gene where checked; the cause of the rest is unknown. The V and J calls and clone size come from that table; D and trimming were worked out from the DNA. This sample has approximately 30,000 clones in its table, and approximately 91% of those were observed once. The top ten clonotypes cover around 0.38% of the sample.

Spanning cysteine to phenylalanine, the CDR3 consists of 14 amino acids. Only CDR3 DNA remains: 42 bases, in frame from the first base. CDR1 and CDR2 were assigned from the germline V gene as SGHVS and FQNEAQ. V ends up 11 bases short and J 4 bases short, with an unmatched junction base count of 7. Healthy controls were roughly 35 blood donors whose buffy coats came from the Finnish Red Cross blood service. All TCR-sequenced material derived from peripheral blood: patient blood samples and healthy donor buffy coats. Ficoll-Hypaque gradient centrifugation was used to isolate peripheral blood mononuclear cells. For the healthy controls, CD4+ cells were obtained from buffy coats by magnetic purification. The Gentra Puregene Cell and Tissue kit was used for genomic DNA extraction, and quantification was performed on a Qubit 2.0 fluorometer.

The source material was CD4+ T cells from blood buffy coats. The TCR sequence derives from a human donor in good health. The V and J segments used are TRBV7-8 and TRBJ2-2, and TRBD2 aligns with 10 junction nucleotides. The CDR3 has the sequence CAWSGRVGTGELFF. The DNA reads as follows: TGTGCCTGGAGCGGGAGGGTAGGCACCGGGGAGCTGTTTTTT.